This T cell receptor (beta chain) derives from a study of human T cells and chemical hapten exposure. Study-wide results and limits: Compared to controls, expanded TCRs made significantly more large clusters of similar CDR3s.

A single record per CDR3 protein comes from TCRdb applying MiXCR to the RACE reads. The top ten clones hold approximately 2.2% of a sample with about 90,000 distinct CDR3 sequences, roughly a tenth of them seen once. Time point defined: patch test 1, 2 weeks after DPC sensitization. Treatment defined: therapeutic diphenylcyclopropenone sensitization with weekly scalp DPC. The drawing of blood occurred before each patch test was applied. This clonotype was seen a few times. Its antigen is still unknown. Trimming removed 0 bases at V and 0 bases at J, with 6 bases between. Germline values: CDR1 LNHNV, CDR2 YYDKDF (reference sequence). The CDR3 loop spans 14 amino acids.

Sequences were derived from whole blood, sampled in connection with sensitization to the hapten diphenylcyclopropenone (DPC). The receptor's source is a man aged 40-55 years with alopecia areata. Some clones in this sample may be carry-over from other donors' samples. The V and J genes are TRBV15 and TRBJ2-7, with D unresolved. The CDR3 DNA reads TGTGCCACCAGCAGAGATAAGACCTCCTACGAGCAGTACTTC. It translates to CATSRDKTSYEQYF. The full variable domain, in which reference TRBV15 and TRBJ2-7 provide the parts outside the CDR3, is DAMVIQNPRYQVTQFGKPVTLSCSQTLNHNVMYWYQQKSSQAPKLLFHYYDKDFNNEADTPDNFQSRRPNTSFCFLDIRSPGLGDTAMYLCATSRDKTSYEQYFGPGTRLTVT.